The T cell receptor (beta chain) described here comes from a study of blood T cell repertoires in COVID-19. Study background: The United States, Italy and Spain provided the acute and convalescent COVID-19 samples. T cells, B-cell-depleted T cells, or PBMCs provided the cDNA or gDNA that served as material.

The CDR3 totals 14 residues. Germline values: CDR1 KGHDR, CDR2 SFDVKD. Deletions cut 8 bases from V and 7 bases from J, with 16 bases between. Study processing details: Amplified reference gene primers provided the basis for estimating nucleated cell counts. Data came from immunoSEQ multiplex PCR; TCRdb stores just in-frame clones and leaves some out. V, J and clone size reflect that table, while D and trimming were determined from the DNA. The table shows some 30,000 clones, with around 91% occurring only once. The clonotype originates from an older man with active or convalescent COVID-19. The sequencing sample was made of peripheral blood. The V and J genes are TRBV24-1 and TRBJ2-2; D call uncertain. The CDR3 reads CATTPSGRRGELFF. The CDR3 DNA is TGTGCCACCACGCCGTCGGGTCGCCGCGGGGAGCTGTTTTTT.